These 10 T cell receptor beta chains were sequenced from one sample in a study of regulatory T cells in long-lasting Graves disease. Combining iRepertoire HTBI primers with Arm-PCR of CDR3 regions, the authors built TCR beta libraries. In TCRdb, the multiplex PCR reads were re-called with MiXCR into one record per CDR3 protein. Of 250,000 to 300,000 distinct CDR3 sequences in the sample, 15% to 20% were seen once. Time point in this sample: newly diagnosed GD, antithyroid drugs for less than 3 months. Generation of the TCR library employed RNA extracted from PBMCs. Another study also made use of these data, one on T cells in Graves' hyperthyroidism and ophthalmopathy.

The input for sequencing was peripheral blood mononuclear cells (PBMCs), taken at new diagnosis, from a patient treated with antithyroid drugs. These receptors were taken from a woman in her twenties or thirties with Graves disease.

This clonotype was detected many times. V and J are TRBV6-1 and TRBJ1-3; no definite D call. Germline V lookup: CDR1 MNHNS, CDR2 SASEGT. The CDR3 is made up of 13 amino acids. V was shortened by 6 bases and J by 4 bases, with 10 bases between the two germline ends. CDR3 protein: CASSVGGGNTIYF. For the CDR3, the DNA is TGTGCCAGCAGCGTAGGCGGAGGAAACACCATATATTTT.

The chain uses TRBV27 and TRBJ2-1; 16 bases match TRBD2. This CDR3 has 23 amino acids. Germline V gives CDR1 MNHEY, CDR2 SMNVEV (reference sequence). V lost 4 bases to trimming and J lost 0 bases; unmatched junction nucleotides: 18. In nucleotides, the CDR3 is TGTGCCAGCAGTTCCCACCCCTTCGGGACTAGCGGGAGGGTCCAAAGCTCCTACAATGAGCAGTTCTTC. This sequence encodes CASSSHPFGTSGRVQSSYNEQFF.

About this clonotype itself: One base away lies a much larger clone, so this may be a sequencing read error. This chain joins TRBV7-9 and TRBJ2-1, with TRBD1 matching 9 bases. The CDR3 consists of 16 residues. From germline, CDR1 is SEHNR and CDR2 FQNEAQ (reference sequence). The chain's CDR3 is CASSQGTGSSYNEQFF. The DNA of the CDR3 is TGTGCTAGCAGCCAGGGGACAGGGAGTAGCTACAATGAGCAGTTCTTC.

This clonotype turned up a few times. V and J are TRBV3-1 and TRBJ2-1; 7 bases are shared with TRBD2. Germline CDR1 reads LGHDT; CDR2 reads YNNKEL (reference sequence). V dropped 8 bases and J dropped 5; count of bases not matched to a gene: 6. This CDR3 has 13 residues. The CDR3 DNA is TGTGCCAGCGAGCGGGGCTTTAACAATGAGCAGTTCTTC. Translated, it gives CASERGFNNEQFF.

The chain has TRBV11-2 and TRBJ1-6; 10 nucleotides match TRBD1. V dropped 6 bases and J dropped 8; count of bases not matched to a gene: 16. This CDR3 is built from 18 residues. Germline V gene sequence: CDR1 SGHAT, CDR2 FQNNGV. The CDR3 reads CASRPGTGALGVDSPLHF. CDR3 nucleotides: TGTGCCAGCAGACCCGGGACAGGGGCCCTTGGGGTGGATTCACCCCTCCACTTT.

Comment on this clonotype: Given a much more abundant clone one base away, this may be a read error. J is TRBJ1-1 and V is TRBV27, with 9 bases aligning to TRBD1. The germline gives CDR1 MNHEY, CDR2 SMNVEV (reference sequence). Trimming at V came to 8 bases and at J to 4 bases, leaving 5 bases not matched to a gene. The CDR3 sequence is 13 residues long. CDR3 in amino acids: CASGQGHATEAFF. CDR3 nucleotide sequence: TGTGCCAGCGGACAGGGGCATGCCACTGAAGCTTTCTTT.

As concerns this clonotype: A much larger clone sits a single nucleotide away, making a read error possible. The V gene is TRBV25-1, the J gene TRBJ1-1; no reliable D call. Germline V gene data show CDR1 as MGHDK and CDR2 as SYGVNS. The CDR3 extends over 16 amino acids. Deletions cut 6 bases from V and 1 base from J, with 18 bases between. CDR3 nucleotide sequence: TGTGCCAGCAGCTCCCCCTTGGGGTGGGCGAACACTGAAGCTTTCTTT. Its protein product is CASSSPLGWANTEAFF.

Ten or more counts support this clonotype. V and J are TRBV29-1 and TRBJ2-7; TRBD1 is a possible D gene (6 bases). The CDR3 length is 13 residues. Germline assignment: CDR1 SQVTM and CDR2 ANQGSEA. V gave up 8 bases and J gave up 3 bases, with 17 bases separating them. The CDR3 DNA sequence: TGCAGCATCCGGGACACCTCCATCTACGAGCAGTACTTC. This gives the protein CSIRDTSIYEQYF.

This clonotype came up many times. The genes are TRBV20-1 and TRBJ2-5; 14 bases map to TRBD2. Germline V CDR1 and CDR2: DFQATT, SNEGSKA (reference sequence). Trimming removed 6 bases from V and 2 bases from J; junction bases left unmatched: 11. The CDR3 runs to 17 residues. The CDR3 sequence: CSAIETSGGAYQETQYF. The DNA for the CDR3 is TGCAGTGCCATCGAGACTAGCGGGGGGGCCTATCAAGAGACCCAGTACTTC.

This clonotype was recorded many times. V gene TRBV29-1 combines with J gene TRBJ1-2; the match to TRBD1 covers 7 bases. The CDR3 totals 15 residues. After removal of 0 bases from V and 4 bases from J, the junction contained 8 bases not matched to a gene. From germline, CDR1 is SQVTM and CDR2 ANQGSEA. CDR3 sequence (DNA): TGCAGCGTTGAAGATCAAACGGCAGGGGGCTATGGCTACACCTTC. Translation: CSVEDQTAGGYGYTF. The full variable domain, rest sourced from reference TRBV29-1 and TRBJ1-2, is SAVISQKPSRDICQRGTSLTIQCQVDSQVTMMFWYRQQPGQSLTLIATANQGSEATYESGFVIDKFPISRPNLTFSTLTVSNMSPEDSSIYLCSVEDQTAGGYGYTFGSGTRLTVV.